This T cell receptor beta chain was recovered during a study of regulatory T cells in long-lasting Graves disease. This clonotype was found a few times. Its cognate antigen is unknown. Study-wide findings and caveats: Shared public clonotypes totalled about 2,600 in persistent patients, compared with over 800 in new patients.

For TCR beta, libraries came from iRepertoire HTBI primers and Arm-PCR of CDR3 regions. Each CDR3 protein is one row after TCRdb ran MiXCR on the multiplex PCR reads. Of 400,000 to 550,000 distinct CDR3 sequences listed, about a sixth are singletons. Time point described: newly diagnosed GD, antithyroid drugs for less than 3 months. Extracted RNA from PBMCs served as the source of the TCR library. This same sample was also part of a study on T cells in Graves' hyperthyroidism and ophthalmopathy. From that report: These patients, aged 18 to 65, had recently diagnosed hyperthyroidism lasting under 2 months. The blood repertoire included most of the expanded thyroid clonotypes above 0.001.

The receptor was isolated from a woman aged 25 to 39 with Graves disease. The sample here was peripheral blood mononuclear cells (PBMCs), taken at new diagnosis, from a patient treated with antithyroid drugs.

The CDR3 is CAISAGNTIYF. For the CDR3, the DNA is TGTGCCATCAGTGCGGGAAACACCATATATTTT. The V and J genes are TRBV10-3 and TRBJ1-3; D is undetermined. The CDR3 loop spans 11 amino acids. V lost 4 bases, J lost 4 bases, and 2 bases lay in between. From germline, CDR1 is ENHRY and CDR2 SYGVKD.